These T cell receptor beta chains were read from a single sample in a study of cytomegalovirus exposure and HLA in healthy donors. TCRdb's table, derived via immunoSEQ multiplex PCR, lists solely in-frame clones and lacks some. The table includes more than 300,000 clones, about nine tenths detected once. Sequencing was performed on PBMCs. The receptors come from a woman between 18 and 29 years old in good health and CMV-seronegative. Each CDR3 is given with its conserved first and last residue. The D gene is left open where the match is weak. Part of the rows lack a size; the others show once, few, many or a class for expanded clones.

V	D	size	J	CDR3	DNA
TRBV29-1	TRBD1	-	TRBJ1-3	CSVGSWGTGDTIYF	TGCAGCGTTGGGTCGTGGGGGACAGGAGACACCATATATTTT
TRBV6-5	-	-	TRBJ1-5	CASRRTAYSNQPQHF	TGTGCCAGCAGAAGGACAGCATATAGCAATCAGCCCCAGCATTTT
TRBV7-9	TRBD2	-	TRBJ2-7	CASSLEASGKTSYEQYF	TGTGCCAGCAGCTTAGAAGCTAGCGGGAAAACCTCCTACGAGCAGTACTTC
TRBV7-3	TRBD1	-	TRBJ2-7	CASSLTGGGEQYF	TGTGCCAGCAGCTTAACAGGGGGCGGGGAGCAGTACTTC
TRBV9	-	-	TRBJ2-3	CASSVAAGWSTDTQYF	TGTGCCAGCAGCGTAGCGGCGGGATGGAGCACAGATACGCAGTATTTT
TRBV6-1	-	-	TRBJ2-6	CASSAVTGYHGGGANVLTF	TGTGCCAGCAGTGCGGTGACAGGGTACCACGGAGGGGGGGCCAACGTCCTGACTTTC
TRBV4-1	-	-	TRBJ1-1	CASSQGGGENTEAFF	TGCGCCAGCAGCCAAGGCGGGGGAGAGAACACTGAAGCTTTCTTT
TRBV18	-	once	TRBJ1-1	CASSPLQAGGTEAFF	TGTGCCAGCTCACCACTCCAGGCGGGGGGTACTGAAGCTTTCTTT
TRBV28	-	-	TRBJ2-2	CASTLTGELFF	TGTGCCAGCACCCTGACCGGGGAGCTGTTTTTT
TRBV4-3	-	-	TRBJ2-7	CASSQDRGNTYEQYF	TGCGCCAGCAGCCAAGATAGGGGGAACACCTACGAGCAGTACTTC
TRBV29-1	-	-	TRBJ2-5	CSVELGAGPETQYF	TGCAGCGTTGAACTCGGCGCAGGGCCGGAGACCCAGTACTTC
TRBV7-2	-	-	TRBJ2-1	CASSLDTARGQFF	TGTGCCAGCAGCTTAGATACAGCCCGGGGGCAGTTCTTC
TRBV4-1	-	-	TRBJ1-4	CASSLTRGEKLFF	TGCGCCAGCAGCCTGACGCGGGGTGAAAAACTGTTTTTT
TRBV30	TRBD1	-	TRBJ1-2	CAWSGPGTAYGYTF	TGTGCCTGGAGTGGTCCCGGGACAGCATATGGCTACACCTTC
TRBV18	-	-	TRBJ1-5	CASSPGQGSNQPQHF	TGTGCCAGCTCACCCGGCCAGGGAAGCAATCAGCCCCAGCATTTT